This T cell receptor beta chain emerged from a study of blood T cells in healthy people across ages. CDR1 is MNHEY, CDR2 SMNVEV, per germline (reference sequence). The CDR3 loop spans 15 amino acids. The J segment lost 4 bases and the V segment lost 3 bases, leaving 5 bases of the junction unmatched. The table lists this clonotype with a few counts. For the second PCR, which ran for 7 to 11 cycles, a sample-barcoded 5' primer and a J-beta primer mix were used. TCRdb passed the 5' RACE reads through MiXCR, listing each CDR3 protein once. The sample lists approximately 1.5 million distinct CDR3 sequences; almost 35% were seen once.

The sequenced material came from blood. The clonotype was recovered from a woman in her 30s in good health. The rearrangement joins TRBV27 to TRBJ2-3; 9 bases line up with TRBD1. This chain's CDR3 is CASSLGTGLADTQYF. The CDR3 nucleotides are TGTGCCAGCAGTTTGGGGACAGGGTTGGCAGATACGCAGTATTTT.